This T cell receptor (beta chain) stems from a study of blood T cells in healthy people across ages. Next came a second PCR, run for about 6 to 11 cycles, which used a sample-barcoded 5' primer along with a J-beta primer mix. TCRdb reprocessed the 5' RACE reads via MiXCR and lists one record per CDR3 protein. The sample comprises 540,000 or so distinct CDR3 sequences, around half of which are singletons, and under 30% rests with the top ten. Points on this clonotype: Its antigen is unknown.

The CDR3 spans 15 residues. Germline CDR1 LGHDT, CDR2 YNNKEL (reference sequence). The ends were cut back, 4 bases at V and 4 bases at J, with 13 bases in the middle. The study drew donors from healthy Caucasian individuals in Russia aged roughly 6 to 90. Study results and limitations: Long-lived donors carried more naive CD4+ cells and greater diversity than aged donors. With donor CMV status unknown, expanded clonotype changes were possibly confounded.

The TCR was taken from a man older than 75 in good health. Source material: blood. This sequence joins TRBV3-1 and TRBJ1-4, with D possibly TRBD1 on 6 matching bases. Here the CDR3 DNA reads TGTGCCAGCAGCCGCCGACAGGACCATAATGAAAAACTGTTTTTT. As protein: CASSRRQDHNEKLFF.